Following are 26 T cell receptor beta chains from one sample sequenced in a study of long-term antiretroviral therapy in people with HIV. With survey level as its setting, the immunoSEQ assay was v3.0. The method was immunoSEQ multiplex PCR; TCRdb's version includes in-frame clones alone and lacks a portion of them. Found here are tens of thousands of clones, around 84% of them singletons; the top ten hold around 4.5%. The starting material was unsorted PBMCs, obtained 0.8 years after starting antiretroviral therapy. All receptors come from a woman in her thirties with HIV.

This rearrangement joins TRBV30 to TRBJ1-1, with no clear D. The length of the CDR3 is 12 residues. The V gene lost 8 bases and the J gene lost 7 bases, with 17 bases spanning the gap. Germline CDR1 reads GTSNPN; CDR2 reads SVGIG (reference sequence). The CDR3 here is CAGISETIEAFF. CDR3 bases: TGTGCCGGCATATCAGAGACCATTGAAGCTTTCTTT.

This chain connects TRBV27 to TRBJ1-1; D ambiguous. V lost 1 base to trimming and J lost 1 base, with 4 bases between them. The germline CDR1 and CDR2 sequences are MNHEY and SMNVEV (reference sequence). The CDR3 sequence is 13 residues long. The CDR3 region has the DNA TGTGCCAGCAGTTTATATACGAACACTGAAGCTTTCTTT. Amino acids: CASSLYTNTEAFF.

The V call is TRBV19, the J call TRBJ2-5; 7 bases agree with TRBD2. This CDR3 has 11 amino acids. After removal of 7 bases from V and 5 bases from J, the junction contained 1 base not matched to a gene. Germline CDR1 and CDR2: LNHDA and SQIVND (reference sequence). The CDR3 nucleotides read TGTGCCAGTACGGGAGGTGAGACCCAGTACTTC. Protein product: CASTGGETQYF.

V usage is TRBV19 and J usage is TRBJ2-2; 10 bases fit TRBD1. The germline CDR1 and CDR2 sequences are LNHDA and SQIVND (reference sequence). V dropped 5 bases and J dropped 7; count of bases not matched to a gene: 7. This CDR3 has 15 amino acids. The CDR3 nucleotides read TGTGCCAGTAGTGCCCGACAGGGGGCTATCGGGGAGCTGTTTTTT. It translates to CASSARQGAIGELFF.

This chain links TRBV7-8 with TRBJ1-1; D is undetermined. CDR1 and CDR2 from the germline V gene are SGHVS and FQNEAQ. Deletions cut 5 bases from V and 8 bases from J, with 9 bases between. The CDR3 contains 11 residues. The CDR3 bases are TGTGCCAGCAGCCCAACGGGGGAAGCTTTCTTT. Translation: CASSPTGEAFF.

The V gene is TRBV4-1, the J gene TRBJ2-3, with 7 bases aligning to TRBD2. Germline assignment: CDR1 MGHRA and CDR2 YSYEKL. The V segment lost 0 bases and the J segment 1 base; nucleotides outside the gene matches: 7. The CDR3 sequence is 17 residues long. DNA of the CDR3: TGCGCCAGCAGCCAAGATAGGAGCGGGGTACGCACAGATACGCAGTATTTT. As protein: CASSQDRSGVRTDTQYF.

The V and J genes are TRBV2 and TRBJ2-3; unclear D gene. Germline V gene lookup returns CDR1 SNHLY and CDR2 FYNNEI. The CDR3 is made up of 12 amino acids. With 7 bases removed from V and 2 bases from J, the gap between germline ends came to 7 bases. In DNA form, the CDR3 reads TGTGCCAGCAAAACCTACACAGATACGCAGTATTTT. This codes for CASKTYTDTQYF.

The chain joins TRBV11-2 to TRBJ1-6; D remains ambiguous. V was cut by 5 bases and J by 9 bases, with 17 bases left in between. The germline gives CDR1 SGHAT, CDR2 FQNNGV. The CDR3 contains 15 residues. CDR3 region: CASSPTGTPGSPLHF. The CDR3 DNA reads TGTGCCAGCAGCCCAACGGGCACCCCGGGTTCACCCCTCCACTTT.

The chain combines TRBV18 with TRBJ2-1; D gene ambiguous. V lost 3 bases to trimming and J lost 6 bases, with 12 bases between them. This CDR3 has 14 amino acids. From germline, CDR1 is KGHSH and CDR2 LQKENI. CDR3 residues: CASSPISSGNEQFF. CDR3 DNA: TGTGCCAGCTCACCTATTAGTAGTGGCAATGAGCAGTTCTTC.

The chain uses TRBV5-6 and TRBJ1-5; a weak D match, TRBD1 (5 bases). The CDR3 has 17 amino acids. The V end lost 0 bases, the J end lost 5 bases, and 18 bases lay between the germline ends. The germline V gene encodes CDR1 SGHDT and CDR2 YYEEEE. The CDR3 DNA reads TGTGCCAGCAGCTTGGGGTGGAGGGGTGGGTTGGATCAGCCCCAGCATTTT. Translating gives CASSLGWRGGLDQPQHF. Using reference TRBV5-6 and TRBJ1-5 for the parts outside the CDR3, the full variable domain is DAGVTQSPTHLIKTRGQQVTLRCSPKSGHDTVSWYQQALGQGPQFIFQYYEEEERQRGNFPDRFSGHQFPNYSSELNVNALLLGDSALYLCASSLGWRGGLDQPQHFGDGTRLSIL.

V is TRBV6-5 and J is TRBJ1-2; possible D gene TRBD1, 6 bases. The CDR3 is 14 residues long. Trimming stripped 2 bases from V and 4 bases from J, with 11 bases between. The germline gives CDR1 MNHEY, CDR2 SVGAGI. Written as DNA, the CDR3 is TGTGCCAGCAGTTACGGCAGGGGACTCTATGGCTACACCTTC. Protein sequence: CASSYGRGLYGYTF.

CDR3 sequence reads: CASNNQGLGGYTF. CDR3 nucleotides: TGTGCCAGCAACAATCAGGGGCTTGGTGGCTACACCTTC. The V call is TRBV9, the J call TRBJ1-2; TRBD1 might be the D (6 bases). This CDR3 is built from 13 residues. V was shortened by 6 bases and J by 7 bases, with 16 bases between the two germline ends. Germline assignment: CDR1 SGDLS and CDR2 YYNGEE.

This rearrangement joins TRBV6-6 to TRBJ2-4; D could derive from TRBD1 or TRBD2 (6 bases each). Per the germline V gene, CDR1 is MNHNY and CDR2 is SVGAGI (reference sequence). The CDR3 has 14 residues. V was clipped by 4 bases and J by 6 bases, with 13 bases between them. CDR3: CASSFNREANIQYF. Here the CDR3 DNA reads TGTGCCAGCAGTTTTAACAGGGAGGCAAACATTCAGTACTTC.

This sequence joins TRBV6-1 and TRBJ2-7, with TRBD1 as a possible D gene (5 bases). Germline values: CDR1 MNHNS, CDR2 SASEGT. The CDR3 is made up of 13 amino acids. V shed 3 bases and J shed 1 base, with 7 bases lying between them. The CDR3 loop is CASSEDTSYEQYV. The CDR3 bases are TGTGCCAGCAGTGAGGACACTTCCTACGAGCAGTACGTC.

CDR3: CASRGAVYNEQFF. CDR3 nucleotides: TGTGCCAGCAGGGGGGCGGTCTACAATGAGCAGTTCTTC. This chain links TRBV14 with TRBJ2-1; a possible D gene is TRBD1 (6 bases). Trimming took 6 bases from V and 3 from J, leaving 9 bases between them. Germline V gene sequence: CDR1 SGHDN, CDR2 FVKESK. The CDR3 is 13 residues long.

The sample holds one count of this clone. The chain employs TRBV27 and TRBJ2-5, with 10 bases lining up with TRBD2. Trimming removed 2 bases from V and 2 bases from J; junction bases left unmatched: 8. Per germline, CDR1 MNHEY and CDR2 SMNVEV (reference sequence). The CDR3 loop spans 17 amino acids. This chain's CDR3 is CASSLGGLAGDQETQYF. DNA of the CDR3: TGTGCCAGCAGTTTAGGCGGGCTAGCGGGGGATCAAGAGACCCAGTACTTC.

The V and J genes are TRBV6-1 and TRBJ1-1, with 9 bases that match TRBD1. Germline CDR1 reads MNHNS; CDR2 reads SASEGT. With V trimmed by 3 bases and J by 1 base, 6 bases remained unmatched. The CDR3 runs to 16 residues. The CDR3 DNA follows: TGTGCCAGCAGTGAGGGGACAGGGCAGAAGAACACTGAAGCTTTCTTT. It encodes CASSEGTGQKNTEAFF.

The chain carries TRBV27 and TRBJ1-1, with D uncertain. Trimming took off 4 bases at V and 7 bases at J, with 16 bases between the two ends. CDR1 is MNHEY, CDR2 SMNVEV, per germline (reference sequence). This CDR3 region has 14 residues. CDR3 coding DNA: TGTGCCAGCAGTTCAACGCACAAAACAGATGAAGCTTTCTTT. Translated: CASSSTHKTDEAFF.

The chain recombines TRBV14 with TRBJ1-6, with 9 bases aligning to TRBD1. The CDR3 has 18 amino acids. The germline CDR1 and CDR2 sequences are SGHDN and FVKESK. V shed 4 bases, J shed 0 bases, and the junction held 7 bases outside the gene matches. Written as DNA, the CDR3 is TGTGCCAGCAGCCGGGACAGGGCCACGAGCTCCTATAATTCACCCCTCCACTTT. Amino acids: CASSRDRATSSYNSPLHF.

This chain links TRBV6-1 with TRBJ1-6, with D uncertain. Between the trimmed V and J ends, which lost 7 bases and 10 bases, there was a span of 8 bases. This CDR3 is 11 amino acids long. Germline V gives CDR1 MNHNS, CDR2 SASEGT. The CDR3 DNA follows: TGTGCCAGCAAGCGTTTATCACCCCTCCACTTT. Protein: CASKRLSPLHF.

The V gene is TRBV19, the J gene TRBJ1-1, with D unclear. The CDR3 runs to 16 residues. Germline values: CDR1 LNHDA, CDR2 SQIVND (reference sequence). V was shortened by 3 bases and J by 0 bases, with 14 bases between the two germline ends. The CDR3 DNA follows: TGTGCCAGTAGTATCCAGGCCGGGCTCATGAACACTGAAGCTTTCTTT. Residues: CASSIQAGLMNTEAFF.

The V gene is TRBV11-2, the J gene TRBJ2-5; no firm D call. Trimming removed 0 bases at V and 6 bases at J, with 11 bases between. CDR3 length: 14 residues. Germline assignment: CDR1 SGHAT and CDR2 FQNNGV. CDR3 DNA sequence: TGTGCCAGCAGCTTAGAGGAGAGAAGGCAGACCCAGTACTTC. It encodes CASSLEERRQTQYF.

This clone turned up a few times. This chain joins TRBV20-1 and TRBJ1-2; D is ambiguous. There are 11 residues in the CDR3. V lost 2 bases and J lost 6, with 7 bases in between. Germline CDR1 reads DFQATT; CDR2 reads SNEGSKA (reference sequence). CDR3 loop: CSARLGNGYTF. In DNA, the CDR3 is TGCAGTGCTAGACTGGGAAATGGCTACACCTTC.

The chain has TRBV19 and TRBJ2-2; 7 bases match TRBD1. Per germline, CDR1 LNHDA and CDR2 SQIVND (reference sequence). J gave up 1 base and V 5 bases, and 7 bases lay outside the gene matches. This CDR3 has 16 residues. The CDR3 region is CASSSDRIMNTGELFF. The CDR3 DNA reads as TGTGCCAGTAGTTCGGACAGGATAATGAACACCGGGGAGCTGTTTTTT.

V gene TRBV2 combines with J gene TRBJ1-1; D perhaps matches TRBD1 (6 bases). Germline lookup yields CDR1 SNHLY and CDR2 FYNNEI. The CDR3 totals 15 residues. The ends were cut back, 8 bases at V and 4 bases at J, with 20 bases in the middle. CDR3 residues: CASLRGGRAGTEAFF. The CDR3 coding sequence is TGTGCCAGCCTAAGAGGGGGAAGGGCGGGCACTGAAGCTTTCTTT.

The V call is TRBV18, the J call TRBJ1-2; a possible D gene is TRBD1 (5 bases). In germline, CDR1 is KGHSH, CDR2 LQKENI. Trimming left V 3 bases short and J 7 bases short, with 21 bases between. The length of the CDR3 is 16 residues. The DNA of the CDR3 is TGTGCCAGCTCACCCGCCAGAGGGACTGAGTGGAGTGGCTACACCTTC. It is translated as CASSPARGTEWSGYTF.